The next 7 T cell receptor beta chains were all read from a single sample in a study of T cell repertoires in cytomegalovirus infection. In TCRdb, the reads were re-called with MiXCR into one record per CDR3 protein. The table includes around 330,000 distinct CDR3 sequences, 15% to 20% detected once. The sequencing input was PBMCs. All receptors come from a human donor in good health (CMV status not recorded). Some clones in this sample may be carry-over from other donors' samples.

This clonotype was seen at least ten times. The CDR3 reads CASTLGVWSGNTIYF. In DNA form, the CDR3 reads TGTGCCAGCACCTTGGGGGTATGGTCTGGAAACACCATATATTTT. The rearrangement joins TRBV12-3 or TRBV12-4 to TRBJ1-3; possibly TRBD1 for D (5 bases). V was pared by 7 bases and J by 1 base, with 14 bases between. The CDR3 is 15 amino acids.

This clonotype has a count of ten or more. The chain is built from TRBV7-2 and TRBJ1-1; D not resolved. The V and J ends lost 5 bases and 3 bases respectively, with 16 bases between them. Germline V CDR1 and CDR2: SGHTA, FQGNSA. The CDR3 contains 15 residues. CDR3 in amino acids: CASSPLVGTYTEAFF. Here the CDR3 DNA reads TGTGCCAGCAGCCCTCTAGTGGGTACTTACACTGAAGCTTTCTTT. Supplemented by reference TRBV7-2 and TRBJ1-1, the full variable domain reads GAGVSQSPSNKVTEKGKDVELRCDPISGHTALYWYRQSLGQGLEFLIYFQGNSAPDKSGLPSDRFSAERTGGSVSTLTIQRTQQEDSAVYLCASSPLVGTYTEAFFGQGTRLTVV.

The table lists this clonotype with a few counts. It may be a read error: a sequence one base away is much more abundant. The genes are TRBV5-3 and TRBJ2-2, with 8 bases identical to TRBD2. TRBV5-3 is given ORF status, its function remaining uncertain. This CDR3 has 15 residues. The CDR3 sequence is CASSFAGGNTGELFF. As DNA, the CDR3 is TGTGCCAGCAGCTTTGCGGGGGGGAACACCGGGGAGCTGTTTTTT.

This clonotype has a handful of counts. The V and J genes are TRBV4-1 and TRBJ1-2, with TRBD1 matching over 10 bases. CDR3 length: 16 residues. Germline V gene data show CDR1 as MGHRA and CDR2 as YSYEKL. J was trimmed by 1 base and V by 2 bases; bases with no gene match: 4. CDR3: CASSQLGDRGNYGYTF. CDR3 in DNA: TGCGCCAGCAGCCAACTCGGGGACAGGGGTAACTATGGCTACACCTTC.

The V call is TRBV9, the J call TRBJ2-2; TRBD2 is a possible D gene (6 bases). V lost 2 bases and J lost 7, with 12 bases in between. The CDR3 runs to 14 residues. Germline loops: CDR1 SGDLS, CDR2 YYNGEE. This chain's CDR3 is CASSVTGVGGELFF. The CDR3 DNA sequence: TGTGCCAGCAGCGTGACGGGGGTGGGCGGGGAGCTGTTTTTT.

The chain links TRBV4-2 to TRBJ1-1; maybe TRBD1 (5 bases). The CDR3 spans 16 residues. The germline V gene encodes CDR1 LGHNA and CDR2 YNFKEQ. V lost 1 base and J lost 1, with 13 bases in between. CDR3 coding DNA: TGTGCCAGCAGCCAAGCGGTCGGGACTGCGAACACTGAAGCTTTCTTT. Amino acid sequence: CASSQAVGTANTEAFF.

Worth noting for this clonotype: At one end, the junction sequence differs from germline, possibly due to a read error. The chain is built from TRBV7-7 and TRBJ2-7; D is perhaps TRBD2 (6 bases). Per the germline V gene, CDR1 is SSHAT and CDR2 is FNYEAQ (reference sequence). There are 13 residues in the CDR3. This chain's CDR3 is CASSVGRGSEQYF. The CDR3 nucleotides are TGTGCTAGCAGCGTAGGACGGGGGAGCGAGCAGTACTTC.